These T cell receptor beta chains were read from a single sample in a study of blood T cell repertoires in COVID-19. Produced via immunoSEQ multiplex PCR; TCRdb's table is partial and in-frame only. The data contain around 110,000 clones, less than 95% of them singletons. The sample was peripheral blood. The source of these receptors is a human donor with active COVID-19. The donor label of this sample is uncertain. Both conserved end residues are part of each CDR3. A D gene is named only where the DNA matches it firmly. Size is omitted from some rows. Given values are once, few, many or a class for expanded clones.

TRBJ2-1 | TRBV14 | 16 | - | TRBD2 | CASSQFWGGTYNEQFF | TGTGCCAGCAGCCAATTCTGGGGGGGTACCTACAATGAGCAGTTCTTC
TRBJ2-7 | TRBV29-1 | 12 | - | - | CSVEKSQYEQYF | TGCAGCGTTGAGAAATCCCAGTACGAGCAGTACTTC
TRBJ2-1 | TRBV11-3 | 15 | - | - | CASSLAQGTYNEQFF | TGTGCCAGCAGCTTAGCTCAGGGAACCTACAATGAGCAGTTCTTC
TRBJ2-1 | TRBV6-5 | 12 | many | TRBD2 | CAIVAGLYEQFF | TGTGCCATCGTAGCGGGGCTTTATGAGCAGTTCTTC
TRBJ2-5 | TRBV10-2 | 21 | - | TRBD2 | CASSARKLAGGLGNKEETQYF | TGCGCCAGCAGCGCGCGAAAACTAGCGGGGGGCCTGGGCAACAAAGAAGAGACCCAGTACTTC
TRBJ1-6 | TRBV19 | 13 | - | - | CASSTRDNSPLHF | TGTGCCAGTAGTACCAGGGATAATTCACCCCTCCACTTT
TRBJ1-3 | TRBV5-1 | 17 | - | - | CASSRLIGGSSGNTIYF | TGCGCCAGCAGCAGATTAATCGGGGGAAGCTCTGGAAACACCATATATTTT
TRBJ1-2 | TRBV28 | 15 | - | - | CASSVQAPMAYGYTF | TGTGCCAGCAGTGTACAGGCCCCCATGGCCTATGGCTACACCTTC
TRBJ1-2 | TRBV2 | 13 | - | TRBD1 | CASKTTGRDGYTF | TGTGCCAGCAAGACGACAGGGCGGGATGGCTACACCTTC
TRBJ2-7 | TRBV9 | 15 | - | - | CASSVGGTGPYEQYF | TGTGCCAGCAGCGTAGGGGGAACAGGACCCTACGAGCAGTACTTC
TRBJ1-1 | TRBV29-1 | 13 | - | - | CSVEKGSGAEAFF | TGCAGCGTTGAAAAAGGTAGTGGAGCTGAAGCTTTCTTT